This T cell receptor (beta chain) was retrieved from a study of T cell repertoires in cytomegalovirus infection. Study context: Use of recently identified HLA-C-restricted and well-studied HLA-B-restricted CMV epitopes was part of the study. TCR beta signatures that were public indicated CMV infection and matching HLA type. Study findings and constraints: Summed public TCR beta family frequency identified CMV carriers bearing the relevant HLA.

MiXCR was run by TCRdb on the reads, yielding one entry per CDR3 protein. The sample records some 920,000 distinct CDR3 sequences, 30% to 40% being singletons. As concerns this clonotype: The target antigen is unknown.

CDR3 length: 17 residues. The ends lost 0 bases at V and 6 bases at J; junction bases unmatched: 8. CDR1 is SGHTA, CDR2 FQGTGA, per germline. The rearrangement links TRBV7-3 to TRBJ2-3, with TRBD2 matching 11 bases. This TCR was recovered from a human donor in good health (CMV status not recorded). Some clones in this sample may be carry-over from other donors' samples. The specimen comprised cultured CD8+ T cells from PBMCs, sampled from culture after CMV antigen stimulation. In DNA form, the CDR3 reads TGTGCCAGCAGCTTAACATACACTAGCGGGGGTAGGGATACGCAGTATTTT. It specifies CASSLTYTSGGRDTQYF.